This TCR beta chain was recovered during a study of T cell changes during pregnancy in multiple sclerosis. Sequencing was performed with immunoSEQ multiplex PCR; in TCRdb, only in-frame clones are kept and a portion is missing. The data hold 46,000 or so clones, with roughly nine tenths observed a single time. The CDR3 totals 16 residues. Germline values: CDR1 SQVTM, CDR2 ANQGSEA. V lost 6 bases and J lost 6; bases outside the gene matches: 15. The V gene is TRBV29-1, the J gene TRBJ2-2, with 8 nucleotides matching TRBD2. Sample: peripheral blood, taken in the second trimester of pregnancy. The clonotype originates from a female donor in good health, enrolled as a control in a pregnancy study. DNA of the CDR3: TGCAGCGTCCTCGTCTCCGGGACTAGTTTCGCCGGGGAGCTGTTTTTT. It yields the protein CSVLVSGTSFAGELFF.